A selection of T cell receptor beta chains follows, all from one sample in a study of blood T cell repertoires in COVID-19. TCRdb keeps only in-frame clones here, not all; method: immunoSEQ multiplex PCR. The table lists 250,000 to 350,000 clones, roughly 84% of them singletons. The sample consisted of peripheral blood. The receptors were sampled from a human donor with COVID-19, enrolled during active disease. The donor label of this sample is uncertain. CDR3s include the opening cysteine and the closing phenylalanine or tryptophan. A D gene is named only where the DNA matches it firmly. Rows give clone size only sometimes, using once, few, many, or a class for an expanded clone.

D gene	V gene	clone size	J gene	CDR3 protein	CDR3 DNA
-	TRBV12-5	-	TRBJ1-5	CASGLALYPQHF	TGTGCTAGTGGTTTGGCCCTCTACCCCCAGCATTTT
-	TRBV28	-	TRBJ1-6	CASSLQQGGSPLHF	TGTGCCAGCAGTTTACAACAGGGTGGTTCACCCCTCCACTTT
TRBD1	TRBV28	-	TRBJ1-3	CASSGQVVSGNTIYF	TGTGCCAGCAGTGGACAGGTCGTGTCCGGAAACACCATATATTTT
TRBD1	TRBV9	-	TRBJ1-3	CASSVAGQGISGNTIYF	TGTGCCAGCAGCGTAGCGGGACAGGGGATCTCTGGAAACACCATATATTTT
TRBD1	TRBV9	-	TRBJ2-2	CASREGQGARTGELFF	TGTGCCAGCAGAGAGGGACAGGGGGCGCGGACCGGGGAGCTGTTTTTT
TRBD1	TRBV28	-	TRBJ2-7	CASGPPGGLSEQYF	TGTGCCAGTGGACCTCCAGGGGGCCTCTCCGAGCAGTACTTC
-	TRBV9	-	TRBJ2-1	CASSVDPGQAYNEQFF	TGTGCCAGCAGCGTAGACCCAGGTCAAGCCTACAATGAGCAGTTCTTC
TRBD2	TRBV11-2	-	TRBJ2-7	CASSSTGTSGTSSYEQYF	TGTGCCAGCAGCTCAACCGGGACTAGCGGGACGAGCTCCTACGAGCAGTACTTC
TRBD2	TRBV5-1	-	TRBJ2-5	CASSSAGTSDETQYF	TGCGCCAGCAGCTCAGCCGGGACTAGCGACGAGACCCAGTACTTC
-	TRBV27	-	TRBJ2-7	CASSLSREGGYYEQYF	TGTGCCAGCAGTTTATCGAGGGAAGGCGGATACTACGAGCAGTACTTC
-	TRBV2	-	TRBJ1-5	CASWGGADGQPQHF	TGTGCCAGCTGGGGAGGGGCCGATGGTCAGCCCCAGCATTTT
-	TRBV7-2	-	TRBJ2-3	CASSPQRGDTQYF	TGTGCCAGCAGCCCCCAGCGTGGAGATACGCAGTATTTT
-	TRBV19	-	TRBJ1-5	CASSGTSDAQPQHF	TGTGCCAGTAGCGGGACAAGTGATGCTCAGCCCCAGCATTTT
-	TRBV18	once	TRBJ1-5	CASSPGGDQPQHF	TGTGCCAGCTCACCAGGCGGGGATCAGCCCCAGCATTTT
TRBD1	TRBV30	-	TRBJ1-4	CAWRGDSEKLFF	TGTGCCTGGAGAGGGGACAGCGAAAAACTGTTTTTT
TRBD2	TRBV5-4	-	TRBJ2-1	CASSLVLAGNPEQFF	TGTGCCAGCAGCTTGGTACTAGCGGGGAATCCTGAGCAGTTCTTC
-	TRBV5-1	-	TRBJ2-7	CASSGSTGEQYF	TGCGCCAGCAGCGGGAGTACGGGCGAGCAGTACTTC
-	TRBV5-4	-	TRBJ2-1	CASSLISNPLNKQFF	TGTGCCAGCAGCTTGATAAGCAACCCTTTGAATAAGCAGTTCTTC
TRBD1	TRBV6-5	-	TRBJ2-1	CASSYAGSGGYNEQFF	TGTGCCAGCAGTTACGCCGGCTCAGGGGGCTACAATGAGCAGTTCTTC
-	TRBV27	-	TRBJ1-1	CASSLSTGNTEAFF	TGTGCCAGCAGTTTGTCGACAGGGAACACTGAAGCTTTCTTT
-	TRBV11-2	-	TRBJ2-5	CASSLNGRAAETQYF	TGTGCCAGCAGCTTAAATGGCAGGGCAGCGGAGACCCAGTACTTC
-	TRBV30	-	TRBJ1-1	CAGLGLLNTEAFF	TGTGCCGGACTAGGCCTTTTGAACACTGAAGCTTTCTTT
TRBD1	TRBV7-8	-	TRBJ1-1	CASSPGTGELVTEAFF	TGTGCCAGCAGCCCCGGGACAGGGGAATTGGTCACTGAAGCTTTCTTT
TRBD1	TRBV30	-	TRBJ1-5	CAWSPRDRGNQPQHF	TGTGCCTGGAGTCCTAGGGACAGGGGGAATCAGCCCCAGCATTTT
TRBD1	TRBV19	-	TRBJ1-5	CASSVLQGSSNQPQHF	TGTGCCAGTAGTGTCCTACAGGGGTCCAGCAATCAGCCCCAGCATTTT
TRBD2	TRBV19	-	TRBJ2-1	CASRLAGVSEQFF	TGTGCCAGTAGGCTAGCGGGAGTCAGTGAGCAGTTCTTC
TRBD1	TRBV2	-	TRBJ2-6	CASSYDRGRGWANVLTF	TGTGCCAGCAGTTACGACAGGGGGCGAGGCTGGGCCAACGTCCTGACTTTC